The 20 T cell receptor beta chains presented below share a single source sample, sequenced in a study of sequential checkpoint blockade in melanoma. Produced via immunoSEQ multiplex PCR; TCRdb's table is partial and in-frame only. The sample has roughly 2,200 clones; around 15% are singletons. Treatment noted: randomized to nivolumab then ipilimumab (arm A) or the reverse (arm B). The starting material was tumor tissue (inferred from file names), obtained from a patient given nivolumab and ipilimumab in sequence. All receptors derive from a human donor with melanoma.

By share, this clone counts as medium-sized. The CDR3 loop is CASSKHRDRGLGSPLHF. DNA of the CDR3: TGTGCCAGCAGCAAGCACCGGGACAGGGGGCTCGGTTCACCCCTCCACTTT. This chain connects TRBV11-3 to TRBJ1-6; 12 bases fit TRBD1. Unmatched junction bases numbered 11, after V lost 5 bases and J lost 9 bases. The CDR3 is made up of 17 amino acids. The germline V gene has CDR1 SGHNT and CDR2 YENEEA.

This clone occurred a few times. The J gene is TRBJ1-3, the V gene TRBV6-8; D gene unclear. CDR1 MNHGY and CDR2 SAAAGT come from the germline V gene. V lost 0 bases and J lost 0, with 9 bases in between. This CDR3 is built from 16 residues. The CDR3: CASSYSPRSSGNTIYF. In DNA form, the CDR3 reads TGTGCCAGCAGTTACTCCCCCCGGAGCTCTGGAAACACCATATATTTT.

The chain recombines TRBV6-8 with TRBJ2-3; no clear D. Germline V gives CDR1 MNHGY, CDR2 SAAAGT. The germline V and J ends were trimmed by 6 bases and 7 bases, with 17 bases remaining between them. This CDR3 region has 14 residues. CDR3 coding DNA: TGTGCCAGCAGCCTGGACCATTCTAAGAATACGCAGTATTTT. Its translation is CASSLDHSKNTQYF.

The chain has TRBV19 and TRBJ1-2; tentatively, D is TRBD1 (6 bases). The CDR3 runs to 13 residues. V lost 5 bases and J 7 bases, leaving 14 bases between the germline ends. Germline CDR1 and CDR2: LNHDA and SQIVND (reference sequence). CDR3 DNA: TGTGCCAGTAGTCAGGCGGGGGCTGCTGGCTACACCTTC. It translates to CASSQAGAAGYTF.

A few counts support this clone. This chain uses TRBV28 with TRBJ2-7; either TRBD1 or TRBD2 may supply D (6 bases each). Germline values: CDR1 MDHEN, CDR2 SYDVKM. The CDR3 extends over 17 amino acids. V lost 4 bases and J lost 0, with 19 bases in between. The CDR3 region is CASSSNPGAKSSYEQYV. DNA of the CDR3: TGTGCCAGCAGTTCTAACCCGGGGGCAAAGAGCTCCTACGAGCAGTACGTC.

This clone is classed as medium-sized. The genes are TRBV9 and TRBJ2-3; D perhaps matches TRBD2 (5 bases). There are 15 residues in the CDR3. The V and J ends lost 3 bases and 1 base respectively, with 12 bases between them. Germline V lookup: CDR1 SGDLS, CDR2 YYNGEE. The CDR3 region is CASSAGGRGTDTQYF. The CDR3 region has the DNA TGTGCCAGCAGCGCCGGCGGGCGGGGCACAGATACGCAGTATTTT.

This clone was picked up a small number of times. The rearrangement links TRBV6-8 to TRBJ1-1, with TRBD1 as a possible D gene (6 bases). The length of the CDR3 is 15 residues. The germline V gene encodes CDR1 MNHGY and CDR2 SAAAGT. Trimming removed 6 bases at V and 1 base at J, with 15 bases between. CDR3 nucleotides: TGTGCCAGCAGGACGGGGGGCAGAGCGAACACTGAAGCTTTCTTT. This encodes CASRTGGRANTEAFF.

By its share, this clone is medium-sized (0.01 to 0.1%). This sequence joins TRBV10-2 and TRBJ1-1, with D possibly matching TRBD1 (6 bases). The CDR3 consists of 14 residues. Germline-derived CDR1 and CDR2 are WSHSY and SAAADI. Trimming shortened V by 2 bases and J by 5 bases, and 12 bases separated the two germline ends. This chain's CDR3 is CASSETGAGTEAFF. The CDR3 bases are TGCGCCAGCAGTGAGACGGGGGCAGGTACTGAAGCTTTCTTT.

By share of the sample, this clone is large (0.1 to 1%). The gene calls are TRBV19 and TRBJ1-5; 7 bases are shared with TRBD1. CDR3 length: 17 residues. The V gene's germline CDR1 is LNHDA and CDR2 SQIVND (reference sequence). Trimming cost V 7 bases and J 3 bases; bases outside gene matches: 15. CDR3 DNA: TGTGCCAGTAAGGGCCGACAGGGAAGGCCCTCCAATCAGCCCCAGCATTTT. Its protein is CASKGRQGRPSNQPQHF.

This chain joins TRBV14 and TRBJ1-1, with TRBD1 matching over 7 bases. This CDR3 spans 15 amino acids. Per the germline V gene, CDR1 is SGHDN and CDR2 is FVKESK. J gave up 10 bases and V 4 bases, and 15 bases lay outside the gene matches. The CDR3, as DNA: TGTGCCAGCAGCCGGCCTACGGGACAGCCCCGACGAGCTTTCTTT. It is translated as CASSRPTGQPRRAFF.

This clone was recorded many times. V usage is TRBV4-1 and J usage is TRBJ2-5; TRBD1 matches 9 bases. V shed 2 bases, J shed 2 bases, and the junction held 6 bases outside the gene matches. CDR1 is MGHRA and CDR2 is YSYEKL in the germline V gene. The CDR3 extends over 16 amino acids. This CDR3 reads CASSQSDRGFQETQYF. The CDR3 DNA follows: TGCGCCAGCAGCCAATCGGACAGGGGATTTCAAGAGACCCAGTACTTC.

There are a few counts of this clone. This chain uses TRBV6-8 with TRBJ2-7; 8 nucleotides agree with TRBD1. The CDR3 runs to 12 residues. V lost 5 bases and J lost 3; bases outside the gene matches: 0. From germline, CDR1 is MNHGY and CDR2 SAAAGT. The CDR3 loop is CASSDRGYEQYV. CDR3 coding DNA: TGTGCCAGCAGTGACAGGGGCTACGAGCAGTACGTC.

The V gene is TRBV18, the J gene TRBJ1-2; D is unclear. The length of the CDR3 is 14 residues. The V and J ends lost 1 base and 4 bases respectively, with 10 bases between them. Germline CDR1 and CDR2: KGHSH and LQKENI. The CDR3, as DNA: TGTGCCAGCTCACCACTGAAGGACCTCTATGGCTACACCTTC. Its translation: CASSPLKDLYGYTF.

The chain joins TRBV19 to TRBJ1-2; weak D call: TRBD1 (5 bases). This CDR3 is 15 amino acids long. Trimming left V 4 bases short and J 0 bases short, with 12 bases between. Germline CDR1 LNHDA, CDR2 SQIVND (reference sequence). The CDR3 sequence: CASSTPRVANYGYTF. The CDR3 DNA follows: TGTGCCAGTAGTACACCCAGGGTAGCTAACTATGGCTACACCTTC.

The V call is TRBV18, the J call TRBJ2-2; 8 bases map to TRBD2. This CDR3 has 15 amino acids. Trimming removed 4 bases from V and 3 bases from J; junction bases left unmatched: 4. Looked up from germline, CDR1 is KGHSH and CDR2 is LQKENI. In DNA form, the CDR3 reads TGTGCCAGCTCACGAGGGACTAGTGACACCGGGGAGCTGTTTTTT. Translated: CASSRGTSDTGELFF.

This clone occurred a few times. The gene calls are TRBV4-1 and TRBJ2-5; D not certain. Germline CDR1 is MGHRA and CDR2 is YSYEKL. The CDR3 has 14 amino acids. V was trimmed by 1 base and J by 4 bases, leaving 10 bases between them. CDR3 region: CASSQGPLTETQYF. In DNA form, the CDR3 reads TGCGCCAGCAGCCAAGGCCCCCTGACAGAGACCCAGTACTTC.

By sample share, this clone is medium-sized. This chain links TRBV9 with TRBJ2-7, with 7 bases identical to TRBD2. The germline CDR1 and CDR2 sequences are SGDLS and YYNGEE. CDR3 length: 12 amino acids. J lost 6 bases, V lost 4 bases, and 4 bases had no gene match. The CDR3 protein is CASSRTGGEQYF. In DNA form, the CDR3 reads TGTGCCAGCAGCCGGACGGGGGGCGAGCAGTACTTC.

By sample share, this clone is large (0.1 to 1%). The junction and the germline gene differ at one end; a read error may be behind it. The chain uses TRBV15 and TRBJ2-5, with 11 positions matching TRBD2. Germline V gives CDR1 LNHNV, CDR2 YYDKDF (reference sequence). This CDR3 has 18 residues. CDR3 DNA: TGTGCCACCAGGAGAGGAGAAAGACTAGCGGGGACCCAAGAGACCCAGTACTTC. Protein product: CATRRGERLAGTQETQYF.

V is TRBV4-1 and J is TRBJ2-1; 12 bases agree with TRBD2. This CDR3 region has 17 residues. The germline V gene encodes CDR1 MGHRA and CDR2 YSYEKL. V lost 5 bases and J lost 9; bases outside the gene matches: 14. This CDR3 reads CASSDRTSGVNRGEQFF. The CDR3 DNA follows: TGCGCCAGCAGCGATCGGACTAGCGGGGTCAATCGAGGTGAGCAGTTCTTC.

In its sample, this clone is medium-sized. The chain has TRBV11-3 and TRBJ1-2; D uncertain. This CDR3 has 14 amino acids. Per the germline V gene, CDR1 is SGHNT and CDR2 is YENEEA. The V and J ends lost 1 base and 4 bases respectively, with 10 bases between them. The CDR3 nucleotides are TGTGCCAGCAGCTTAGGGAGAGGTTTCTATGGCTACACCTTC. Residues: CASSLGRGFYGYTF.